The source of this TCR beta chain is a study of CD8+CD57+ T cells in acquired aplastic anemia. Whole-study context: Each DNA sample taken from sorted CD4+ and CD8+ cells came to approximately 3.2 ug on average.

Regarding this clonotype: The target antigen is unknown.

Only patients with CD8+CD57+ cell expansion on flow cytometry were chosen for sequencing. All participating patients were living with severe acquired aplastic anemia. No therapy was given to patients before blood sampling. Genomic DNA constituted the template upon which TCR beta VDJ and CDR3 profiling was performed. MiXCR was run by TCRdb on the reads, yielding one entry per CDR3 protein. The sample includes approximately 150,000 distinct CDR3 sequences, around 48% of them seen just once. V lost 3 bases to trimming and J lost 4 bases; unmatched junction nucleotides: 10. CDR3 length equals 18 residues. General observations from the study: Patients and controls shared some 30 CD8+ CDR3 sequences, highly expressed in patients.

This chain links TRBV12-3 or TRBV12-4 with TRBJ2-1; 12 positions agree with TRBD2. This receptor was obtained from a human donor with aplastic anemia. Source material: sorted CD4+, CD8+, or CD8+CD57+ T cells (not recorded which) from PBMCs. CDR3 coding DNA: TGTGCCAGCAGTTTGTTAAAGACTAGCGGGGGCCTTTACAATGAGCAGTTCTTC. Translating it yields CASSLLKTSGGLYNEQFF.